This TCR beta chain was found in a study of T cells in localized non-small cell lung cancer. The study, taken as a whole, reports: Compared with tumor, uninvolved adjacent lung displayed greater T cell clonality, ranking highest overall. Adjacent lung had a median about 55 of the 100 largest tumor clones. Longer overall survival was seen with higher T cell density measured in blood. Without multi-region sequencing, intratumor heterogeneity could not be excluded.

Clones were read by immunoSEQ multiplex PCR, and TCRdb kept only the in-frame ones, dropping some. Found here are 30,000 to 40,000 clones, almost 90% of them singletons; the top ten hold around 4.1%. As concerns this clone: Its target is not known.

V lost 4 bases, J lost 7 bases, and 10 bases lay in between. The length of the CDR3 is 13 residues. Germline loops: CDR1 SGHNT, CDR2 YENEEA. The chain recombines TRBV11-3 with TRBJ2-2; D unresolved. This clonotype originated in a man aged 40 to 70 with stage I lung adenocarcinoma. This material consisted of peripheral blood, taken before any cancer treatment. The CDR3 DNA follows: TGTGCCAGCAGCTCCACGTGGGGCGGGGAGCTGTTTTTT. It is translated as CASSSTWGGELFF. The whole variable domain, filled in from reference TRBV11-3 and TRBJ2-2, reads EAGVVQSPRYKIIEKKQPVAFWCNPISGHNTLYWYLQNLGQGPELLIRYENEEAVDDSQLPKDRFSAERLKGVDSTLKIQPAELGDSAVYLCASSSTWGGELFFGEGSRLTVL.